This TCR beta chain was recorded in a study of blood T cells in healthy people across ages. The use of a sample-barcoded 5' primer and a J-beta primer mix characterized a second PCR of about 7 to 12 cycles. TCRdb called the 5' RACE reads again in MiXCR, with one record for every CDR3 protein. In the table there are hundreds of thousands of distinct CDR3 sequences, 40% to 50% of which are singletons. Note on this clonotype: Antigen specificity is unknown.

The CDR3 has 14 residues. The germline V and J ends were trimmed by 5 bases and 8 bases, with 16 bases remaining between them. Germline V CDR1 and CDR2: SGHVS, FQNEAQ. Findings and limits, study-wide: Unsorted PBMC input precluded a conclusive naive versus antigen-experienced comparison.

The V and J genes are TRBV7-8 and TRBJ1-5; possible D gene TRBD1, 5 bases. This clonotype was obtained from a man older than 75 in good health. Sample: blood. CDR3 amino acids: CASSAGGGVEPQHF. In DNA, the CDR3 is TGTGCCAGCAGCGCCGGGGGTGGAGTGGAGCCCCAGCATTTT. Full variable domain (rest looked up from reference TRBV7-8 and TRBJ1-5): GAGVSQSPRYKVAKRGQDVALRCDPISGHVSLFWYQQALGQGPEFLTYFQNEAQLDKSGLPSDRFFAERPEGSVSTLKIQRTQQEDSAVYLCASSAGGGVEPQHFGDGTRLSIL.